The clone carrying this T cell receptor (beta chain) was detected once. The entry originates in a study of T cell changes during pregnancy in multiple sclerosis. Here immunoSEQ multiplex PCR was the method, and the copy in TCRdb shows in-frame clones only, minus some. In the table there are around 120,000 clones, roughly nine tenths of which are singletons. Germline-derived CDR1 and CDR2 are SNHLY and FYNNEI. The CDR3 runs to 15 residues. V was cut by 4 bases and J by 0 bases, with 11 bases left in between. This chain uses TRBV2 with TRBJ2-3, with unresolved D. Sequenced here: peripheral blood, sampled after pregnancy. The TCR originated in a female donor with multiple sclerosis, enrolled in a pregnancy study. CDR3 sequence (DNA): TGTGCCAGCAGTGTGGGCAGATCTAGCACAGATACGCAGTATTTT. Its protein is CASSVGRSSTDTQYF.